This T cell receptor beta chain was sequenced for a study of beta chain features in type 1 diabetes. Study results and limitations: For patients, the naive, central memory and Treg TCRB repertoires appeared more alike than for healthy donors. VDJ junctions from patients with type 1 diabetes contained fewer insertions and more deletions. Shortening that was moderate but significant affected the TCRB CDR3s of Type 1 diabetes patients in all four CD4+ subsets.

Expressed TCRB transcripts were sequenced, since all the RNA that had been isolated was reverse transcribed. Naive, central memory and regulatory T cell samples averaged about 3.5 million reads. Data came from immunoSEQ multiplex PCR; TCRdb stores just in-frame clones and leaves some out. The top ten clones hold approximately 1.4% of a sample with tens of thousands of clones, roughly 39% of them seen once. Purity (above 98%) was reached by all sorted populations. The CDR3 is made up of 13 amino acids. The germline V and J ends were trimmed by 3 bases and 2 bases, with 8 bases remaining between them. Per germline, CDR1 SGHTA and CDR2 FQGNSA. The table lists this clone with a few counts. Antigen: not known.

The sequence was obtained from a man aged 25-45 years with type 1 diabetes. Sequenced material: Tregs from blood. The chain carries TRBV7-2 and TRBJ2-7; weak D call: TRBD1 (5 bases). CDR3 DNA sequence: TGTGCCAGCAGCTTTTCCAGGGCCTACGAGCAGTACTTC. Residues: CASSFSRAYEQYF. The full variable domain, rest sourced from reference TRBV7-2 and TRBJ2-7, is GAGVSQSPSNKVTEKGKDVELRCDPISGHTALYWYRQSLGQGLEFLIYFQGNSAPDKSGLPSDRFSAERTGGSVSTLTIQRTQQEDSAVYLCASSFSRAYEQYFGPGTRLTVT.